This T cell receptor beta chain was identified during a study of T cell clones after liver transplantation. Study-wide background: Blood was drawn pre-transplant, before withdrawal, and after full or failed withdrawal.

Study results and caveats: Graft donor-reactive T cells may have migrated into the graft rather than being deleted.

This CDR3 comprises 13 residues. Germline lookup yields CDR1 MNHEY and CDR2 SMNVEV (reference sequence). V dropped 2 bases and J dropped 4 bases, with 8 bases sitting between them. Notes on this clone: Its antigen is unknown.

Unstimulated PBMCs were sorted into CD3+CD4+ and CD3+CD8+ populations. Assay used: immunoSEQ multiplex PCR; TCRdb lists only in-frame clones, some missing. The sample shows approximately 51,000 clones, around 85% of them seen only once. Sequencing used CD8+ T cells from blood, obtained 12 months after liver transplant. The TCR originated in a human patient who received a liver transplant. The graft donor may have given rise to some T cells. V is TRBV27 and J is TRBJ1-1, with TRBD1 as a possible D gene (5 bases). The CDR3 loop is CASSLGGATEAFF. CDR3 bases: TGTGCCAGCAGTTTAGGAGGGGCCACTGAAGCTTTCTTT.